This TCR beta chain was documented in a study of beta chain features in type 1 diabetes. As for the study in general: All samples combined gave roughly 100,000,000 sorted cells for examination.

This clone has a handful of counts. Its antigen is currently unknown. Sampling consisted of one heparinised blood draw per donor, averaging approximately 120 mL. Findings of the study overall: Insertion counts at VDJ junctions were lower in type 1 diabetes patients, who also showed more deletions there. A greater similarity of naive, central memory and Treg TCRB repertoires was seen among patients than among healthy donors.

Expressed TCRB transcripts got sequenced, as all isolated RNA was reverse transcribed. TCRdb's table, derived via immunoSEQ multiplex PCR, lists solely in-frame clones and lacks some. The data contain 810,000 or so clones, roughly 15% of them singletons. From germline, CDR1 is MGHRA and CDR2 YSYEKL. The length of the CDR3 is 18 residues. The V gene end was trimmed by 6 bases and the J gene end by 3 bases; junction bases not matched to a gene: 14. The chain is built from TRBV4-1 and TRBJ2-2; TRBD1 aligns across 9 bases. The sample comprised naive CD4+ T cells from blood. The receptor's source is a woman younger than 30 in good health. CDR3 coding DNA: TGCGCCAGCAGTCGCTTCCGCACGGACAGGGGAGACACCGGGGAGCTGTTTTTT. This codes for CASSRFRTDRGDTGELFF.